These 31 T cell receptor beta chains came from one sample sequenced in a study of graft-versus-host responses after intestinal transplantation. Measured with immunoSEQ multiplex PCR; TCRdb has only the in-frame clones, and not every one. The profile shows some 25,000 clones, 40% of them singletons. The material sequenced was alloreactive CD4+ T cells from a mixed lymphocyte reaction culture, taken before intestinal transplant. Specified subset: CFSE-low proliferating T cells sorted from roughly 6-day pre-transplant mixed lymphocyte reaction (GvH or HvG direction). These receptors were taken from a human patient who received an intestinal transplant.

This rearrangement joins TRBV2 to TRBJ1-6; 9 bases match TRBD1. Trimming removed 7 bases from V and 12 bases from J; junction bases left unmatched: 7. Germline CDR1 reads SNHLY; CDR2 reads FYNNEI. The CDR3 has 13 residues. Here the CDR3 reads CASTSGQGLPLHF. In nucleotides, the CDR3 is TGTGCCAGCACCTCGGGACAGGGTTTACCCCTCCACTTT.

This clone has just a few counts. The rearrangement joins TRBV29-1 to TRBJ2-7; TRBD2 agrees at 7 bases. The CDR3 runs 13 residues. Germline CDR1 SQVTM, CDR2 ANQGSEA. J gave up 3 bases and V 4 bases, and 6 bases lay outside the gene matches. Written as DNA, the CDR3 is TGCAGCGTTGCGGTTACGGGAGGCTACGAGCAGTACTTC. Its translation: CSVAVTGGYEQYF.

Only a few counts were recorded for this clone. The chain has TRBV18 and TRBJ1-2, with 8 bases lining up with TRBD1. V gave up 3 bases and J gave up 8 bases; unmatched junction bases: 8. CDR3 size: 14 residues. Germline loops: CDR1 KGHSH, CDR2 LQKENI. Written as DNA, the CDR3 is TGTGCCAGCTCACCTTCCCCAGGGGGCGGCGGCTACACCTTC. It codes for CASSPSPGGGGYTF.

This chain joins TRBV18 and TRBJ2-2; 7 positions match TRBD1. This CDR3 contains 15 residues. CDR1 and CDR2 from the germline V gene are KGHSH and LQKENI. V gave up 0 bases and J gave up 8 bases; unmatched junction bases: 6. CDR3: CASSPPTGAKGELFF. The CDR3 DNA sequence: TGTGCCAGCTCACCACCCACAGGGGCGAAAGGGGAGCTGTTTTTT.

The CDR3 here is CASSPSTGKTEAFF. The CDR3 DNA is TGTGCCAGCTCACCTTCGACAGGGAAGACTGAAGCTTTCTTT. V and J are TRBV18 and TRBJ1-1, with TRBD1 matching 7 bases. The CDR3 length is 14 residues. V gave up 3 bases and J gave up 5 bases; unmatched junction bases: 6. Per germline, CDR1 KGHSH and CDR2 LQKENI.

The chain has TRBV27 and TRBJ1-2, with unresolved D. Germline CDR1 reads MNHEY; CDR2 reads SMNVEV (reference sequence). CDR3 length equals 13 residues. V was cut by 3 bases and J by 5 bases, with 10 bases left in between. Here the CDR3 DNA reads TGTGCCAGCAGTTTCGGACTAAGATATGGCTACACCTTC. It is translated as CASSFGLRYGYTF.

CDR3 DNA: TGTGCCAGCAGCCTTACGCCAGGGACAGGGGAGTACTTC. Translation gives CASSLTPGTGEYF. The chain is built from TRBV9 and TRBJ2-7; 10 nucleotides line up with TRBD1. The CDR3 loop spans 13 amino acids. CDR1 and CDR2 from the germline V gene are SGDLS and YYNGEE. With V trimmed by 4 bases and J by 11 bases, 9 bases remained unmatched.

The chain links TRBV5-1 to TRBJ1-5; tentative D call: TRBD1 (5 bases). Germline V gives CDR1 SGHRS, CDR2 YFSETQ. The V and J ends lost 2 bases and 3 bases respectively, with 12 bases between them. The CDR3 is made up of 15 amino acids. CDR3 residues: CASSLGDRLNQPQHF. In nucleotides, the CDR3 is TGCGCCAGCAGCTTAGGCGACAGACTCAATCAGCCCCAGCATTTT.

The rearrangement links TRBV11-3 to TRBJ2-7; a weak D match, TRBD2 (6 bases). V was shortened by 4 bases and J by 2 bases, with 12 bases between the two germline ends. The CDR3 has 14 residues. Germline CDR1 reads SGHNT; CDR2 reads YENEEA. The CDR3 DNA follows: TGTGCCAGCAGCTCCCTGCGGGGAACCTACGAGCAGTACTTC. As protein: CASSSLRGTYEQYF.

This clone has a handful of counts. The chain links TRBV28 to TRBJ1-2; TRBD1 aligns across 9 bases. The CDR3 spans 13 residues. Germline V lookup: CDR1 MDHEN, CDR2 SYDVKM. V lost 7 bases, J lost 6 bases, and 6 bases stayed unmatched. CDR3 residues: CASKYRGRDGYTF. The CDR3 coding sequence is TGTGCCAGCAAGTACAGGGGGCGCGATGGCTACACCTTC.

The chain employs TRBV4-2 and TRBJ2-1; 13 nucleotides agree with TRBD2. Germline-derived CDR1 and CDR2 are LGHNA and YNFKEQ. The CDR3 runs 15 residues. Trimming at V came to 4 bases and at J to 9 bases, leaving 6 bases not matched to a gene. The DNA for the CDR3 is TGTGCCAGCAGCCTCCGGACTAGCGGGAGTGGTGAGCAGTTCTTC. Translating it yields CASSLRTSGSGEQFF.

This CDR3 reads CASSFRLAGLYNEQFF. CDR3 bases: TGTGCCAGCAGTTTCCGACTAGCGGGACTCTACAATGAGCAGTTCTTC. The rearrangement joins TRBV28 to TRBJ2-1, with 11 positions matching TRBD2. CDR3 length equals 16 residues. The germline V gene has CDR1 MDHEN and CDR2 SYDVKM. Trimming cost V 3 bases and J 3 bases; bases outside gene matches: 4.

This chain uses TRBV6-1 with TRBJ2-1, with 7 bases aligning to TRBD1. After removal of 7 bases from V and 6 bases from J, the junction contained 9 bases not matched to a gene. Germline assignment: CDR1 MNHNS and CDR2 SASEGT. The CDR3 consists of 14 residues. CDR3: CASKRDRRGNEQFF. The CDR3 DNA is TGTGCCAGCAAGAGGGACAGAAGGGGCAATGAGCAGTTCTTC.

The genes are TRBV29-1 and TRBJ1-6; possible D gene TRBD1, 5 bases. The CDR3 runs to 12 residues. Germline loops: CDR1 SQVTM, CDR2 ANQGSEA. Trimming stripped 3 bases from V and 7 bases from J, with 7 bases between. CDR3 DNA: TGCAGCGTTGATGCAGGGAATTCACCCCTCCACTTT. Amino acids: CSVDAGNSPLHF.

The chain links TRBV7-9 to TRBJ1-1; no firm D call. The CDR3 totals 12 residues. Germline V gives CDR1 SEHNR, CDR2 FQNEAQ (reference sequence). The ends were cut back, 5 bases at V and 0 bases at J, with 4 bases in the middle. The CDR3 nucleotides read TGTGCCAGCAGCATATTGAACACTGAAGCTTTCTTT. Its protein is CASSILNTEAFF.

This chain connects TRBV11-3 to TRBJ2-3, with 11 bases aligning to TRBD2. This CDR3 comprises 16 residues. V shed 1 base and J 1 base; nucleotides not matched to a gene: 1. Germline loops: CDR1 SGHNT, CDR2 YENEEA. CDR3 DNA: TGTGCCAGCAGCTTAGCACTAGCGGGGGGCACAGATACGCAGTATTTT. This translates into CASSLALAGGTDTQYF.

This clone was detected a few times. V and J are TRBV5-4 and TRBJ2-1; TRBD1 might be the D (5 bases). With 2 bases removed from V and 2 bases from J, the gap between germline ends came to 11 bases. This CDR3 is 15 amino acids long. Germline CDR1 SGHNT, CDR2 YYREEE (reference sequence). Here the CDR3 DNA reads TGTGCCAGCAGCTTCGGAACAGGCCCCTACAATGAGCAGTTCTTC. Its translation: CASSFGTGPYNEQFF.

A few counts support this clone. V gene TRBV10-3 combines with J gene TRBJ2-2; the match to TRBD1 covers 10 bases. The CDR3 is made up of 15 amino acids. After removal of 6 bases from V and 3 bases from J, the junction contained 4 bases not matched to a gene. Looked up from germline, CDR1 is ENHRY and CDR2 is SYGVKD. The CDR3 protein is CAIRTGTGDTGELFF. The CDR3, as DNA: TGTGCCATCAGGACCGGGACAGGGGACACCGGGGAGCTGTTTTTT.

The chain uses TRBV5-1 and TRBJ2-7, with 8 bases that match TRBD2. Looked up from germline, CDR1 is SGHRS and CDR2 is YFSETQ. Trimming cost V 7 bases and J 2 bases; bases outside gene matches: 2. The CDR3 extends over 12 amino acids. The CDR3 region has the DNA TGCGCCAGCCGGGGGGGCCCCTACGAGCAGTACTTC. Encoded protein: CASRGGPYEQYF.

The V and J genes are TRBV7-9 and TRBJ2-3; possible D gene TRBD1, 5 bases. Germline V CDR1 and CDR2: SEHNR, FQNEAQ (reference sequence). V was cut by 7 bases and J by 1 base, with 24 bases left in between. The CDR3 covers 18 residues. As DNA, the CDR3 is TGTGCCAGCACCCTCGGGCTTATCTCAGGGTATGGCACAGATACGCAGTATTTT. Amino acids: CASTLGLISGYGTDTQYF.

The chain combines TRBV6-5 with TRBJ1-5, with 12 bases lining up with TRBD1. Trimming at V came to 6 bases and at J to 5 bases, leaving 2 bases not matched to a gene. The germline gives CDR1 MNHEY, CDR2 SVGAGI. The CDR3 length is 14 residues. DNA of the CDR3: TGTGCCAGCAGGGGACAGGGGGCATATCAGCCCCAGCATTTT. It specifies CASRGQGAYQPQHF.

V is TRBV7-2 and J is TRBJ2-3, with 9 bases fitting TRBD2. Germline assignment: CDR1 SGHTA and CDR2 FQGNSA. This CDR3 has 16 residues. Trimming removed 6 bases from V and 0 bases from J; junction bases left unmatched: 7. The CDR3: CASRGLAGTSTDTQYF. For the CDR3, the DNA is TGTGCCAGCAGGGGCCTAGCGGGGACTAGCACAGATACGCAGTATTTT. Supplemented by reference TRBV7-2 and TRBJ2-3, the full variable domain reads GAGVSQSPSNKVTEKGKDVELRCDPISGHTALYWYRQSLGQGLEFLIYFQGNSAPDKSGLPSDRFSAERTGGSVSTLTIQRTQQEDSAVYLCASRGLAGTSTDTQYFGPGTRLTVL.

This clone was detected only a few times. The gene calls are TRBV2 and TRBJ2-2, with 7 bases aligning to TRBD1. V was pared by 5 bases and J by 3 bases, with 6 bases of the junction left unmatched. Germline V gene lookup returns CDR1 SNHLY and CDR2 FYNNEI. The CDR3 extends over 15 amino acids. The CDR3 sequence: CASSQDRTYTGELFF. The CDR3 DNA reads TGTGCCAGCAGTCAGGACAGGACCTACACCGGGGAGCTGTTTTTT. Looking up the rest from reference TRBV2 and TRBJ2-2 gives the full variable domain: EPEVTQTPSHQVTQMGQEVILRCVPISNHLYFYWYRQILGQKVEFLVSFYNNEISEKSEIFDDQFSVERPDGSNFTLKIRSTKLEDSAMYFCASSQDRTYTGELFFGEGSRLTVL.

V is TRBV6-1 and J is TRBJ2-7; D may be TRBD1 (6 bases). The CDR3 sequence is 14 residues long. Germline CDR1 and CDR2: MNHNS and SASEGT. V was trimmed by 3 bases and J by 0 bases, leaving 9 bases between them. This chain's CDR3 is CASSDWGHSYEQYF. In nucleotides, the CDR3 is TGTGCCAGCAGTGATTGGGGACACTCCTACGAGCAGTACTTC.

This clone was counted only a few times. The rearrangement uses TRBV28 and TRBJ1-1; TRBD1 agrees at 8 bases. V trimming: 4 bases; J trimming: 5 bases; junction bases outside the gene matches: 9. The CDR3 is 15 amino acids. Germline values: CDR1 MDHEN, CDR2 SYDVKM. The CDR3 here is CASSSSGTGRTEAFF. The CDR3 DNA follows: TGTGCCAGCAGTTCCTCTGGGACAGGTCGAACTGAAGCTTTCTTT.

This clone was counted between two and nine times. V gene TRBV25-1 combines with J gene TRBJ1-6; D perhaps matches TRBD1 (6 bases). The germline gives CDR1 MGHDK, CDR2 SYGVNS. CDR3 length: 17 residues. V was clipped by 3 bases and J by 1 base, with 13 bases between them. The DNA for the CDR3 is TGTGCCAGCAGTGATTCTGGCAGGGGATCCTATAATTCACCCCTCCACTTT. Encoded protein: CASSDSGRGSYNSPLHF.

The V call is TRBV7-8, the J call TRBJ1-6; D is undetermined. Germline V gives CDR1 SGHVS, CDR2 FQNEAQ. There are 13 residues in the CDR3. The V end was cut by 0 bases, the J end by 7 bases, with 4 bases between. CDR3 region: CASSLALNSPLHF. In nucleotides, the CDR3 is TGTGCCAGCAGCTTAGCCCTAAATTCACCCCTCCACTTT.

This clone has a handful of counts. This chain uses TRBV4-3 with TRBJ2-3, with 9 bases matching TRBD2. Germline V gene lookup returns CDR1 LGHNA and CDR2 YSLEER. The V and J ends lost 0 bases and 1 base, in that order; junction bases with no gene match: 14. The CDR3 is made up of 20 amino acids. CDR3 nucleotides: TGCGCCAGCAGCCAAGACGTAGGGCGGGGGGGCCCTTACGGCACAGATACGCAGTATTTT. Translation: CASSQDVGRGGPYGTDTQYF.

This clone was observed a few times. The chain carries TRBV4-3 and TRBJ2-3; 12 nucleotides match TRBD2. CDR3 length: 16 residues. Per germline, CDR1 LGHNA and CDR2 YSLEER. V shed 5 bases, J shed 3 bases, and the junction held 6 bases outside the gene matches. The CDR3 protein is CASSVRTSGETDTQYF. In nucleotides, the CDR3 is TGCGCCAGCAGCGTTAGGACTAGCGGGGAGACAGATACGCAGTATTTT.

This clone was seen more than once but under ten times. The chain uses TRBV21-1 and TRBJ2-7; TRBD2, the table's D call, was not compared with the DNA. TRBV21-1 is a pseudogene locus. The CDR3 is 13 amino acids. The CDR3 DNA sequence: TGTGCCAGCCGGCTAGCGGATACCTACGAGCAGTACTTC. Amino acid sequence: CASRLADTYEQYF.

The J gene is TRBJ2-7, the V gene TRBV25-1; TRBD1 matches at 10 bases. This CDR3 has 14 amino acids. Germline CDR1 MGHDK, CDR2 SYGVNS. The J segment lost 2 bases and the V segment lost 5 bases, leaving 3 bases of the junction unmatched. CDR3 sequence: CASSRQGAPYEQYF. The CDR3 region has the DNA TGTGCCAGCAGTAGACAGGGGGCCCCCTACGAGCAGTACTTC.